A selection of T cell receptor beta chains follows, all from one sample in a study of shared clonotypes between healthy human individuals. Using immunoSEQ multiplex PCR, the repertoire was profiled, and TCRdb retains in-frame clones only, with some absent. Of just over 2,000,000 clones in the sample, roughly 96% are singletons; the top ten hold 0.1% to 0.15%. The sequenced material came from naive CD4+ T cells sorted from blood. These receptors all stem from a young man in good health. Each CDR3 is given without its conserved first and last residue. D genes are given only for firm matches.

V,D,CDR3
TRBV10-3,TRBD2,AISASGGANEQF
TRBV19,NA,ASSIGGKGNQPQH
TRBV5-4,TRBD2,ASSFGGGRRQETQY
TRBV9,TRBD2,ASSPSGGAIYNEQF
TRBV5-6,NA,ASSLGDQPQH
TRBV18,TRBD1,ASSPSGRGLGDTQY
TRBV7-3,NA,ASSLSWGPYEQY
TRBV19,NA,ASSIEASLNTEAF
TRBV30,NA,AWSRDYGYT
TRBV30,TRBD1,AWGTGLDQPQH
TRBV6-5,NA,ASRPGSSYNSPLH
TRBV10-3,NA,AISESSANTEAF
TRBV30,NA,AWSLLAPNEQF
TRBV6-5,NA,ASSRRGTSGNTIY
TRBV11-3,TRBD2,ASSLDLWGLADYNEQF